These T cell receptor beta chains were read from a single sample in a study of blood T cell repertoires in COVID-19. TCRdb keeps only in-frame clones here, not all; method: immunoSEQ multiplex PCR. Altogether over 250,000 clones are present, roughly four fifths being singletons, with the ten largest covering approximately 4%. Sequencing input: PBMCs or T cells enriched from blood (not recorded which). The receptors stem from a man aged 30 to 39 with acute COVID-19. The CDR3 runs from the conserved cysteine through the conserved F or W.

v_call,j_call,cdr3_aa
TRBV6-2/TRBV6-3,TRBJ1-6,CASSLLKQGMAYNSPLHF
TRBV5-1,TRBJ1-1,CASSLMDTPGYAFF
TRBV20-1,TRBJ1-5,CSASEGQPQHF
TRBV11-2,TRBJ2-3,CASSLGGGWATQYF
TRBV5-1,TRBJ2-3,CASSLERGVEDTQYF
TRBV27,TRBJ1-2,CASSYGTGAYGYTF
TRBV13,TRBJ1-2,CASSIADYGYTF
TRBV6-5,TRBJ2-1,CASRRDLSSYNEQFF
TRBV30,TRBJ2-1,CAWGQGSAYNEQFF
TRBV24-1,TRBJ2-1,CATSVPLGTGGNEQFF
TRBV19,TRBJ2-5,CASSPDRGVGETQYF
TRBV28,TRBJ1-4,CATHRDPWRDEKLFF
TRBV7-8,TRBJ2-2,CASSLSTRQGPYRGAVPGQLFF
TRBV3-1/TRBV3-2,TRBJ1-1,CASRGDRLNTEAFF
TRBV9,TRBJ2-5,CASSGGLAGQETQYF
TRBV5-1,TRBJ2-2,CASSWPAAGRNTGELFF
TRBV24-1,TRBJ2-5,CATSRGDLPMETQYF
TRBV18,TRBJ2-2,CASSPISDNTGELFF
TRBV18,TRBJ1-2,CASTGQPNYGYTF
TRBV12-3/TRBV12-4,TRBJ1-2,CASSQDRRYGYTF